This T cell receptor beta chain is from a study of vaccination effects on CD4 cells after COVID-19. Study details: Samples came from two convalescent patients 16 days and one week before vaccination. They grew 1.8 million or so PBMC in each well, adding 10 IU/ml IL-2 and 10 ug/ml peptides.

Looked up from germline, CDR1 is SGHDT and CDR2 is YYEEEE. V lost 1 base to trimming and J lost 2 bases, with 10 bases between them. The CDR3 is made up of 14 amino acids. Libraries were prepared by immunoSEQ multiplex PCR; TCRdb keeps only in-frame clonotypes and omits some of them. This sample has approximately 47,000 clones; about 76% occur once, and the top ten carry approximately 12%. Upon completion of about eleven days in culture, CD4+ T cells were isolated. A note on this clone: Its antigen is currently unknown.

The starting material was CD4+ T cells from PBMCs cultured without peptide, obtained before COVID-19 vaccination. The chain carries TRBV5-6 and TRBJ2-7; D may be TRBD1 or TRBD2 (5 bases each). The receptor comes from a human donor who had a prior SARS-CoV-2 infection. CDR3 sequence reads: CASSLSGLPYEQYF. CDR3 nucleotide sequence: TGTGCCAGCAGCTTGTCGGGGCTCCCCTACGAGCAGTACTTC.